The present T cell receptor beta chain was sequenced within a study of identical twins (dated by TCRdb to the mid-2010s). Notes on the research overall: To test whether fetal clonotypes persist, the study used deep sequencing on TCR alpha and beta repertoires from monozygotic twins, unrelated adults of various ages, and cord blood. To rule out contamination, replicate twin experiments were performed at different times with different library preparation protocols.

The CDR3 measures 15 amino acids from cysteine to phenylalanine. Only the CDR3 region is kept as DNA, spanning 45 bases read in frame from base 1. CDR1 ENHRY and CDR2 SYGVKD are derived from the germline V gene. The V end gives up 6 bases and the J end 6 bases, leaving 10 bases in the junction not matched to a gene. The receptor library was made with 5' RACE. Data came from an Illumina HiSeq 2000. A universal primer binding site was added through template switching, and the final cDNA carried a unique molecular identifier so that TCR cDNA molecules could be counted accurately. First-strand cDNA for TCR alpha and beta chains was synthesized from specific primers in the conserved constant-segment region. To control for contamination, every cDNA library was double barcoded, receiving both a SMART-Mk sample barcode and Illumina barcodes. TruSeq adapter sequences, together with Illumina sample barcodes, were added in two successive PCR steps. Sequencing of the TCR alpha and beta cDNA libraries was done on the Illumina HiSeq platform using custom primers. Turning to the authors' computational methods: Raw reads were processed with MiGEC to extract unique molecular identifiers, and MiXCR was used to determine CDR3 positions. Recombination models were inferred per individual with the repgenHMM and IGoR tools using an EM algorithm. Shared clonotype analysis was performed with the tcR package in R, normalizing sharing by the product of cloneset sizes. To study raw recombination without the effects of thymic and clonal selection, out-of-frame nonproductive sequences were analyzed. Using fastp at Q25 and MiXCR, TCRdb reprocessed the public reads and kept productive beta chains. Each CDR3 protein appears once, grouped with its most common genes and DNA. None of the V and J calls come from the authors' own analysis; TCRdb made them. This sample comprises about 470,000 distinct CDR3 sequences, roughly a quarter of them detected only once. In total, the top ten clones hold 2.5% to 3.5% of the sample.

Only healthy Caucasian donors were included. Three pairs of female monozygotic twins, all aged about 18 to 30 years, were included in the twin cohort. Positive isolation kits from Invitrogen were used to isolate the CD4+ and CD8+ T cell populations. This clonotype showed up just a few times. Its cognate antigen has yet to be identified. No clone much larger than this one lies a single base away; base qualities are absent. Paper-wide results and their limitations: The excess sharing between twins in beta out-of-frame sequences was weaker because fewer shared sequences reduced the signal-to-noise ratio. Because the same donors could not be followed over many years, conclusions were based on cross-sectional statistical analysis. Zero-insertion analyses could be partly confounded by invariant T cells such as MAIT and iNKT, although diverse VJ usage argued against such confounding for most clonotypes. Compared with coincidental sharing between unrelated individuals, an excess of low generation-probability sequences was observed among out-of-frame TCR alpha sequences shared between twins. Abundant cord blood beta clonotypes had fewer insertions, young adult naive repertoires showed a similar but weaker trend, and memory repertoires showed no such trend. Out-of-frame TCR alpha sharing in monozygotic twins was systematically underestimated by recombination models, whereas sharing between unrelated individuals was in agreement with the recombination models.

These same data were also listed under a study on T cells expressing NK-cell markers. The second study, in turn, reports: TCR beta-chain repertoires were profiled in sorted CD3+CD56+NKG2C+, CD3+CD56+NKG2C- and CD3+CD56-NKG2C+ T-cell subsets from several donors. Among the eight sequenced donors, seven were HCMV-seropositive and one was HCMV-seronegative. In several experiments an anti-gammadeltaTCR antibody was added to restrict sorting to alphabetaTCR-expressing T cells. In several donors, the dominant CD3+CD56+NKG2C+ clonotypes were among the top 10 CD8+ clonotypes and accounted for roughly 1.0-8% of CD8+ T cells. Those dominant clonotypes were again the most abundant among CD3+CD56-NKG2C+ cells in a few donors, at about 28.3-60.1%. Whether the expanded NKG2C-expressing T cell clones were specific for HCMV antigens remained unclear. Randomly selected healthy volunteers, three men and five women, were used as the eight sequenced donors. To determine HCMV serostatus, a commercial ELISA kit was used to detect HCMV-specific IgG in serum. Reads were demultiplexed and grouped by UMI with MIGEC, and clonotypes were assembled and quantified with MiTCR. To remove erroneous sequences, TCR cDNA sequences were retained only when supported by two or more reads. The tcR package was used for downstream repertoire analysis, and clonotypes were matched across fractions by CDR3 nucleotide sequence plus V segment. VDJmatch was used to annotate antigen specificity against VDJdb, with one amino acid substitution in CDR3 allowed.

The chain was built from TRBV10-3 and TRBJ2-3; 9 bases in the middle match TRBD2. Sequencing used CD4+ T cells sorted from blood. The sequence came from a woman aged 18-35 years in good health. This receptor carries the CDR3 CAISTGLALFDTQYF. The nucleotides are TGTGCCATCAGCACGGGACTAGCCCTCTTTGATACGCAGTATTTT.